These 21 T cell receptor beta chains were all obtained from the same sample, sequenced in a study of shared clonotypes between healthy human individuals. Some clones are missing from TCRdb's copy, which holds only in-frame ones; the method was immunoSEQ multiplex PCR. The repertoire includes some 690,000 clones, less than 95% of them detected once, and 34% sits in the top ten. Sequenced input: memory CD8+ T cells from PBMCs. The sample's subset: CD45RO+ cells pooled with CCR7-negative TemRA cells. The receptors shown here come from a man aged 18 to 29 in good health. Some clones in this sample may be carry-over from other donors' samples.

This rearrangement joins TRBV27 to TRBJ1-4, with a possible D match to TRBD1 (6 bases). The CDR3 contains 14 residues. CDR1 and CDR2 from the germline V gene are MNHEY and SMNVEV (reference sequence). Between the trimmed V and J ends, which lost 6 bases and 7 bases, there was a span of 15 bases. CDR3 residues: CASSFGQLPEKLFF. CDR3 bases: TGTGCCAGCAGCTTCGGACAGCTGCCTGAAAAACTGTTTTTT.

CDR3 in DNA: TGTGCCAGCAGCCAGACGGGAGTGTGGACAGATACGCAGTATTTT. Protein sequence: CASSQTGVWTDTQYF. The rearrangement links TRBV9 to TRBJ2-3, with a tentative D call TRBD2 (6 bases). Germline V gene lookup returns CDR1 SGDLS and CDR2 YYNGEE. The CDR3 has 15 amino acids. V gave up 4 bases and J gave up 3 bases, with 15 bases separating them. Full variable domain (outside the CDR3, taken from reference TRBV9 and TRBJ2-3): DSGVTQTPKHLITATGQRVTLRCSPRSGDLSVYWYQQSLDQGLQFLIQYYNGEERAKGNILERFSAQQFPDLHSELNLSSLELGDSALYFCASSQTGVWTDTQYFGPGTRLTVL.

The CDR3 here is CASSLFDTDSGNTIYF. In DNA form, the CDR3 reads TGTGCCAGCAGTTTATTCGACACAGACTCTGGAAACACCATATATTTT. The rearrangement links TRBV28 to TRBJ1-3, with D unclear. The CDR3 sequence is 16 residues long. Germline CDR1 and CDR2: MDHEN and SYDVKM. V was shortened by 1 base and J by 0 bases, with 10 bases between the two germline ends.

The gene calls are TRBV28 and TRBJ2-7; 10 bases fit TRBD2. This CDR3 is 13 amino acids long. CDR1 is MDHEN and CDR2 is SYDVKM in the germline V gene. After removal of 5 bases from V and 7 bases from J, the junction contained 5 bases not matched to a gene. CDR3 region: CASSLAGVGEQYF. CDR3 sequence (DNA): TGTGCCAGCAGTCTAGCGGGGGTAGGAGAGCAGTACTTC. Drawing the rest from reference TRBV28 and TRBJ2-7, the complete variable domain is DVKVTQSSRYLVKRTGEKVFLECVQDMDHENMFWYRQDPGLGLRLIYFSYDVKMKEKGDIPEGYSVSREKKERFSLILESASTNQTSMYLCASSLAGVGEQYFGPGTRLTVT.

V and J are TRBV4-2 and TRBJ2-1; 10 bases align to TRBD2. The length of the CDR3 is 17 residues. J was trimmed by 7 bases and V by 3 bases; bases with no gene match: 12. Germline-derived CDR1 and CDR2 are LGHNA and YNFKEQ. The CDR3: CASSQWSGRASGNEQFF. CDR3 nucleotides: TGTGCCAGCAGCCAGTGGAGCGGGAGGGCCAGCGGGAATGAGCAGTTCTTC.

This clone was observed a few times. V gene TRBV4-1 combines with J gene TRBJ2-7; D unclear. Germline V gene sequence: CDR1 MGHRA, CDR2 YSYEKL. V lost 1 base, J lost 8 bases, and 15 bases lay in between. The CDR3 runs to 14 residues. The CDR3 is CASSQVDRAVQQYF. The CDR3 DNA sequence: TGCGCCAGCAGCCAAGTCGACCGCGCGGTCCAGCAGTACTTC.

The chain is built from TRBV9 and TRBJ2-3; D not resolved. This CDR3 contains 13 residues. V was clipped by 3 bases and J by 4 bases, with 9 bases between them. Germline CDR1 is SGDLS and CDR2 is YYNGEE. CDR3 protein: CASSDGAPDTQYF. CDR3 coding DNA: TGTGCCAGCAGCGACGGCGCCCCAGATACGCAGTATTTT.

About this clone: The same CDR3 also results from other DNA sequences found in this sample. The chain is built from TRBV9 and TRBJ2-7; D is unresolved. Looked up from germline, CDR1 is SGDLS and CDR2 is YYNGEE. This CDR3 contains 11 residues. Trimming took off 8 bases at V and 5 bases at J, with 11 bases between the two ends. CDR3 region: CASSSGHEQYF. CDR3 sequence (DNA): TGTGCCAGTTCTAGTGGGCACGAGCAGTACTTC.

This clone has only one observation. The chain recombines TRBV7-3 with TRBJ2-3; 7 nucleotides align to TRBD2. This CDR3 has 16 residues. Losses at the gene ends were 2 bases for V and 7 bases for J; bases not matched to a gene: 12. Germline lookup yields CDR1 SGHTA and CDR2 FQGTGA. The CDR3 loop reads CASSLYMGGPSNTQYF. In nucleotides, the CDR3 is TGTGCCAGCAGCTTATATATGGGAGGGCCCTCGAATACGCAGTATTTT.

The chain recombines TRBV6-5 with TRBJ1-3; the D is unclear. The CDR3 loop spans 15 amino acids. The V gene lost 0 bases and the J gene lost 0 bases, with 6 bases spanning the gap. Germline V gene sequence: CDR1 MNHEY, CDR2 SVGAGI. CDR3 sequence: CASSYSSGSGNTIYF. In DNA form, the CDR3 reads TGTGCCAGCAGTTACTCAAGCGGCTCTGGAAACACCATATATTTT.

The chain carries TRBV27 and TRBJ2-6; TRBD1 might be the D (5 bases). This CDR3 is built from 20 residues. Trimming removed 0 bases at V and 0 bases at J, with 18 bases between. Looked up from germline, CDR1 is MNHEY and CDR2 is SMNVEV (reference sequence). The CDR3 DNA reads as TGTGCCAGCAGTTTATCGGGTTGGGGCAGGATGAGCTCTGGGGCCAACGTCCTGACTTTC. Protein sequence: CASSLSGWGRMSSGANVLTF. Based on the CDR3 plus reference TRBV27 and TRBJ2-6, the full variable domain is EAQVTQNPRYLITVTGKKLTVTCSQNMNHEYMSWYRQDPGLGLRQIYYSMNVEVTDKGDVPEGYKVSRKEKRNFPLILESPSPNQTSLYFCASSLSGWGRMSSGANVLTFGAGSRLTVL.

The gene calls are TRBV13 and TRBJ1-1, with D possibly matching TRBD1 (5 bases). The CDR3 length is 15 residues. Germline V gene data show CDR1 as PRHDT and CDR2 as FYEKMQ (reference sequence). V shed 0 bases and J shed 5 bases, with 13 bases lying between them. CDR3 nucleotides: TGTGCCAGCAGCTTAGGAGGGGTTAGTGAGACTGAAGCTTTCTTT. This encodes CASSLGGVSETEAFF.

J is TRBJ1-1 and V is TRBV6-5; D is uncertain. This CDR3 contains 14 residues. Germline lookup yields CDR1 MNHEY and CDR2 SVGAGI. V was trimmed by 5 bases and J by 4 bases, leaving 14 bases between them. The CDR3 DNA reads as TGTGCCAGCAGTACCACAGACATGGGCACTGAAGCTTTCTTT. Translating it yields CASSTTDMGTEAFF.

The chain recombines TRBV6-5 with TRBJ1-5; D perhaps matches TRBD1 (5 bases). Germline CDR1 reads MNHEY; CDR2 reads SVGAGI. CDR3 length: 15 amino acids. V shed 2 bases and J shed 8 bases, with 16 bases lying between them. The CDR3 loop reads CASSYRRIQGEPQHF. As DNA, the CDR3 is TGTGCCAGCAGTTACAGGCGGATTCAGGGTGAGCCCCAGCATTTT.

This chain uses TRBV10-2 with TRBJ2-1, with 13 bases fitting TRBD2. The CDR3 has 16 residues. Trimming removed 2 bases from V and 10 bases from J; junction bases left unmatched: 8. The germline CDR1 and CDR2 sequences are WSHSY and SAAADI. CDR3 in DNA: TGCGCCAGCAGTGAGACTAGCGGGAGGGCCTTAGGGGAGCAGTTCTTC. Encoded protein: CASSETSGRALGEQFF.

CDR3 protein: CASSLSTGSLQFF. The DNA of the CDR3 is TGTGCCAGCAGTTTGTCAACAGGGTCATTGCAGTTCTTC. The V and J genes are TRBV27 and TRBJ2-1; a weak D match, TRBD1 (6 bases). Germline CDR1 reads MNHEY; CDR2 reads SMNVEV (reference sequence). The CDR3 has 13 residues. Deletions cut 3 bases from V and 12 bases from J, with 15 bases between.

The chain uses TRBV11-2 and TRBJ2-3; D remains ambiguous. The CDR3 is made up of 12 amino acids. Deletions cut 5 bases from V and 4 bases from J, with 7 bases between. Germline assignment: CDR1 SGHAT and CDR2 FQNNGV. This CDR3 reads CASSPPADTQYF. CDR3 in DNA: TGTGCCAGCAGCCCCCCCGCAGATACGCAGTATTTT. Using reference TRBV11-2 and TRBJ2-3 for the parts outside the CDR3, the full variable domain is EAGVAQSPRYKIIEKRQSVAFWCNPISGHATLYWYQQILGQGPKLLIQFQNNGVVDDSQLPKDRFSAERLKGVDSTLKIQPAKLEDSAVYLCASSPPADTQYFGPGTRLTVL.

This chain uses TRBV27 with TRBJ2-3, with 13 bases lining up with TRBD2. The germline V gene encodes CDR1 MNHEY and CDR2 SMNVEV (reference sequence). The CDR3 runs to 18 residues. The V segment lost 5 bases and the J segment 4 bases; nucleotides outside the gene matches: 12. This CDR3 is CASSDRLAGGLTADTQYF. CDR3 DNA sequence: TGTGCCAGCAGTGACCGACTAGCGGGAGGTTTGACGGCAGATACGCAGTATTTT.

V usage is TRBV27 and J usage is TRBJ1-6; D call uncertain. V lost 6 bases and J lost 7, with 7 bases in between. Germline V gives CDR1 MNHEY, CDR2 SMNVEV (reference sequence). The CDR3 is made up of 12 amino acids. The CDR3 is CASSLLNSPLHF. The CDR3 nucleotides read TGTGCCAGCAGCCTCCTGAATTCACCCCTCCACTTT.

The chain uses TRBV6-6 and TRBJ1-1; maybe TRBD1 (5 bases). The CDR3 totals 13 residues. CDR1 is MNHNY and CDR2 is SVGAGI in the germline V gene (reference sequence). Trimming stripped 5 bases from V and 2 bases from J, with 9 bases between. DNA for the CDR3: TGTGCCAGCAGTCCGACAGCTAACACTGAAGCTTTCTTT. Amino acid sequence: CASSPTANTEAFF.

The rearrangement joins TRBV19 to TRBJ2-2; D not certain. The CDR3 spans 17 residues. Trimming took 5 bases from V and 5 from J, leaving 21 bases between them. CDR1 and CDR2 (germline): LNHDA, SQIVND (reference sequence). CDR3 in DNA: TGTGCCAGTAGTCTCCTGGAGACTTCCTGGTCTACCGGGGAGCTGTTTTTT. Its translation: CASSLLETSWSTGELFF. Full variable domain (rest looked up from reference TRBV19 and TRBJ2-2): DGGITQSPKYLFRKEGQNVTLSCEQNLNHDAMYWYRQDPGQGLRLIYYSQIVNDFQKGDIAEGYSVSREKKESFPLTVTSAQKNPTAFYLCASSLLETSWSTGELFFGEGSRLTVL.